Sequencing of this TCR beta chain was carried out in a study of blood T cells in healthy people across ages (dated by TCRdb to the mid-2010s). Broadly, across the study: Template switching captured roughly one uniquely barcoded TCR beta cDNA molecule per two T cells in model experiments. Using deep sequencing normalized with unique cDNA molecular identifiers, the study measured how TCR beta repertoire diversity changes with age. Donors were grouped into four age groups: young (average approximately 15 years), middle-aged (about 40), aged (around 56) and long-lived (around 80). To avoid experimental bias, donors of different ages were spread randomly across the sequencing lanes. Two additional independent replicas of 1 million unique cDNA reads from the same blood draw were analyzed for two donors (one aged 18 to 30 and one aged 80 or older).

Libraries were prepared through 5' RACE. Sequenced using an Illumina HiSeq 2500. A second about 6 to 11 cycle PCR used a sample-barcoded 5' primer and a J-beta primer mix. A template-switch 5' adaptor carrying 12 random nucleotides introduced a unique molecular identifier onto each TCR beta cDNA molecule. Each sample yielded at least 3 million CDR3-containing paired-end reads. All of the RNA was converted into first-strand cDNA using the Mint cDNA synthesis kit, with a TRBC-specific oligonucleotide serving as the primer. All cDNA was treated with uracil-DNA glycosylase and then went through a first 18-cycle PCR with the universal primers M1SS and BC2_uni_R. As for the authors' bioinformatics: For normalization, 1 million high-quality reads, each with a distinct molecular identifier, were randomly selected from each sample. Instead of being binned into consensus sequences, reads with shared molecular identifiers were discarded. MiTCR, run with a Q25 quality threshold and the strictest error-elimination algorithm, handled CDR3 identification, clonotype clustering and error correction. A nonparametric unseen species model using Euler transformation provided a lower-bound estimate of total TCR beta diversity. Using fastp at Q25 and MiXCR, TCRdb reprocessed the public reads and kept productive beta chains. Rows matching on CDR3 protein sequence are summarized as one entry with the most common DNA and genes. The V and J calls reflect TCRdb's pipeline rather than the authors' work. In all, the sample holds over 1,500,000 distinct CDR3 sequences, and roughly 49% of those were seen once. The top ten clones comprise about 2.1% of the sample.

Study-wide findings and limitations: Because profiling used bulk unsorted PBMCs, naive and antigen-experienced compartments could not be compared conclusively. Estimates of total diversity from one million sequenced T cells were regarded as lower bounds and underestimates. A strong correlation was found between observed TCR beta diversity and the percentage of naive T cells measured by flow cytometry. As age increased, observed TCR beta diversity per million T cells dropped in a roughly linear way, and a significant reduction was already evident by age around 41. Compared with the aged group, the long-lived group had more naive CD4+ T cells, fewer expanded clones and increased TCR diversity, a pattern suggesting age selection. Because donor CMV infection status was unknown, age-related changes in expanded clonotypes were potentially confounded.

The CDR3, cysteine through phenylalanine, is 17 amino acids long. The read is trimmed to its CDR3 DNA, 51 bases read in frame from base 1. The germline V gene encodes CDR1 LGHNA and CDR2 YSLEER. From V the trimming removes 5 bases and from J it removes 2 bases, while the gene matches leave 14 bases of the junction unaccounted for. Donors were roughly 40 systemically healthy Caucasian individuals from Russia aged 6 to 90 years. Each donor gave 8 to 10 milliliters of peripheral blood, drawn into EDTA-treated Vacutainer tubes. PBMCs were isolated by Ficoll-Paque density-gradient centrifugation, with at least 6 million obtained per sample. Total RNA was extracted from PBMCs with Trizol reagent, with at least 6 micrograms obtained per sample. Naive CD45RAhigh/CD27high T cell percentages were measured by flow cytometry on a PBMC aliquot from every donor. A single count supports this clonotype. Its binding antigen is unknown. Per-base quality was not reported, and no clone a single base away is much larger than it.

The chain couples TRBV4-3 to TRBJ2-5, with 7 central nucleotides matching TRBD2. The receptor was derived from a woman in her thirties or forties in good health. The sequencing input was blood. This receptor carries the CDR3 CASSKRGLAGVQETQYF. The base sequence is TGCGCCAGCAGCAAGAGAGGCCTTGCGGGGGTACAAGAGACCCAGTACTTC.